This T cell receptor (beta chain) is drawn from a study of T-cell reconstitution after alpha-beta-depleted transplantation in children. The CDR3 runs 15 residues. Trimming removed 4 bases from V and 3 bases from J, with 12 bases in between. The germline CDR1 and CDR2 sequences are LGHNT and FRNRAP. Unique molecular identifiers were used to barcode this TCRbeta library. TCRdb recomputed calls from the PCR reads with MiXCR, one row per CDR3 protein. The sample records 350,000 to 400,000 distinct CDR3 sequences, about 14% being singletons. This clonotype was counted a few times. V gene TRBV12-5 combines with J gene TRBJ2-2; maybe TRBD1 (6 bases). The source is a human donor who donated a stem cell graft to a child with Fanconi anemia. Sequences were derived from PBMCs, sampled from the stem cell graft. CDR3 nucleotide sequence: TGTGCTAGTGGTTGGGTGGACAGATACACCGGGGAGCTGTTTTTT. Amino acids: CASGWVDRYTGELFF.